These 30 T cell receptor beta chains share one sample of origin, sequenced in a study of naive and memory T cell subsets. An equimolar mix of two oligonucleotides served as the beta constant-region primer for TRBC1 and TRBC2. The ligated cDNA underwent four PCR rounds using SP2 and nested alpha and beta constant-region primers. TCRdb reprocessed the UMI-ligation and nested PCR reads via MiXCR and lists one record per CDR3 protein. The sample lists roughly 10,000 distinct CDR3 sequences; around 5.5% were seen once. Material for sequencing was CD4+ TEMRA cells from blood. This sample's subset: effector memory re-expressing CD45RA, CD45RA+ CD27-. The receptors here all came from a human donor in good health.

This clonotype appeared many times. This chain connects TRBV4-3 to TRBJ2-3; the D gene is possibly TRBD2 (5 bases). The length of the CDR3 is 15 residues. The germline V gene encodes CDR1 LGHNA and CDR2 YSLEER. Deletions cut 4 bases from V and 3 bases from J, with 14 bases between. The CDR3: CASSPREGATDTQYF. The CDR3 bases are TGCGCCAGCAGCCCGCGCGAGGGAGCGACAGATACGCAGTATTTT.

There are a few counts of this clonotype. V and J are TRBV13 and TRBJ1-1, with D unclear. Per the germline V gene, CDR1 is PRHDT and CDR2 is FYEKMQ (reference sequence). CDR3 size: 12 residues. V shed 8 bases and J shed 11 bases, with 18 bases lying between them. The CDR3 sequence is CASSTRWGIAFF. CDR3 DNA: TGTGCCAGCTCCACCCGCTGGGGTATCGCTTTCTTT.

This clonotype was counted ten times or more. V gene TRBV7-2 combines with J gene TRBJ2-2; 7 bases line up with TRBD2. CDR3 length: 17 residues. The germline CDR1 and CDR2 sequences are SGHTA and FQGNSA. V lost 5 bases to trimming and J lost 6 bases; unmatched junction nucleotides: 15. CDR3 sequence: CASSRTSGAGRAGELFF. Here the CDR3 DNA reads TGTGCCAGCAGCCGTACTAGTGGTGCAGGGAGGGCCGGGGAGCTGTTTTTT.

The table lists this clonotype with many counts. The V call is TRBV24-1, the J call TRBJ2-1; 14 bases align to TRBD2. This CDR3 is built from 18 residues. Germline V lookup: CDR1 KGHDR, CDR2 SFDVKD. Trimming at V came to 4 bases and at J to 6 bases, leaving 10 bases not matched to a gene. CDR3 sequence: CATSDPGTSGSWGNEQFF. CDR3 coding DNA: TGTGCCACCAGTGACCCCGGGACTAGCGGGAGTTGGGGCAATGAGCAGTTCTTC.

This clonotype was recorded many times. This chain joins TRBV10-3 and TRBJ2-3; TRBD2 aligns across 8 bases. The germline V gene has CDR1 ENHRY and CDR2 SYGVKD. The length of the CDR3 is 17 residues. The V segment lost 10 bases and the J segment 2 bases; nucleotides outside the gene matches: 17. The CDR3 protein is CATKPNLEAGATDTQYF. CDR3 nucleotide sequence: TGTGCCACCAAACCCAACCTAGAAGCGGGAGCCACAGATACGCAGTATTTT.

There are many counts of this clonotype. The chain employs TRBV11-3 and TRBJ2-1; D is undetermined. The germline V and J ends were trimmed by 5 bases and 1 base, with 12 bases remaining between them. The CDR3 spans 15 residues. Germline lookup yields CDR1 SGHNT and CDR2 YENEEA. CDR3 in amino acids: CASSAVQASYNEQFF. The CDR3 nucleotides read TGTGCCAGCAGCGCCGTCCAGGCTTCCTACAATGAGCAGTTCTTC.

This clonotype was seen a few times. The chain has TRBV19 and TRBJ1-1, with 9 bases identical to TRBD1. Trimming cost V 0 bases and J 1 base; bases outside gene matches: 12. There are 19 residues in the CDR3. Germline V gene lookup returns CDR1 LNHDA and CDR2 SQIVND (reference sequence). CDR3 bases: TGTGCCAGTAGTATAGACCCAGACAGGGGGGGAAGAGCGAACACTGAAGCTTTCTTT. Translating it yields CASSIDPDRGGRANTEAFF.

The V call is TRBV30, the J call TRBJ2-5, with 11 bases that match TRBD1. Germline CDR1 GTSNPN, CDR2 SVGIG (reference sequence). V shed 3 bases, J shed 5 bases, and the junction held 11 bases outside the gene matches. The CDR3 contains 16 residues. CDR3 protein: CAWRPKGQGVGETQYF. CDR3 coding DNA: TGTGCCTGGAGGCCCAAGGGACAGGGGGTCGGGGAGACCCAGTACTTC. Full variable domain (rest looked up from reference TRBV30 and TRBJ2-5): SQTIHQWPATLVQPVGSPLSLECTVEGTSNPNLYWYRQAAGRGLQLLFYSVGIGQISSEVPQNLSASRPQDRQFILSSKKLLLSDSGFYLCAWRPKGQGVGETQYFGPGTRLLVL.

A few counts support this clonotype. The J gene is TRBJ2-5, the V gene TRBV7-2; D might be TRBD1 or TRBD2, each matching 5 bases. The germline V gene has CDR1 SGHTA and CDR2 FQGNSA. The CDR3 loop spans 11 amino acids. V shed 3 bases and J shed 7 bases, with 6 bases lying between them. The CDR3 sequence: CASSLRGTQYF. CDR3 sequence (DNA): TGTGCCAGCAGCTTGAGGGGGACCCAGTACTTC.

This clonotype was recorded many times. The gene calls are TRBV30 and TRBJ1-1; the D is unclear. Between the trimmed V and J ends, which lost 3 bases and 6 bases, there was a span of 8 bases. The germline gives CDR1 GTSNPN, CDR2 SVGIG (reference sequence). The length of the CDR3 is 11 residues. The CDR3 bases are TGTGCCTGGAGGAAAGATTCTGAAGCTTTCTTT. Its translation: CAWRKDSEAFF.

V and J are TRBV30 and TRBJ2-5; 7 positions agree with TRBD1. The germline gives CDR1 GTSNPN, CDR2 SVGIG (reference sequence). This CDR3 is built from 14 residues. V lost 1 base, J lost 7 bases, and 9 bases stayed unmatched. In DNA, the CDR3 is TGTGCCTGGAGTGCAACAGGGGTGGTTGGGACCCAGTACTTC. It specifies CAWSATGVVGTQYF. Full variable domain (missing parts from reference TRBV30 and TRBJ2-5): SQTIHQWPATLVQPVGSPLSLECTVEGTSNPNLYWYRQAAGRGLQLLFYSVGIGQISSEVPQNLSASRPQDRQFILSSKKLLLSDSGFYLCAWSATGVVGTQYFGPGTRLLVL.

This clonotype was recorded many times. The chain is built from TRBV4-3 and TRBJ1-2, with 11 bases lining up with TRBD1. The CDR3 is 15 amino acids. The ends lost 5 bases at V and 3 bases at J; junction bases unmatched: 5. Looked up from germline, CDR1 is LGHNA and CDR2 is YSLEER. CDR3 residues: CASSAGTGGYYGYTF. CDR3 nucleotides: TGCGCCAGCAGCGCGGGGACAGGGGGATACTATGGCTACACCTTC.

This clonotype was observed many times. The rearrangement links TRBV28 to TRBJ2-3, with 8 nucleotides matching TRBD1. The CDR3 extends over 19 amino acids. Germline CDR1 is MDHEN and CDR2 is SYDVKM. With V trimmed by 1 base and J by 3 bases, 15 bases remained unmatched. This CDR3 is CASSLLPATGARGTDTQYF. The CDR3 DNA reads as TGTGCCAGCAGTTTATTGCCCGCGACAGGGGCCCGGGGGACAGATACGCAGTATTTT.

The table lists this clonotype with many counts. The chain joins TRBV20-1 to TRBJ2-7; 8 nucleotides line up with TRBD1. The length of the CDR3 is 11 residues. Germline V lookup: CDR1 DFQATT, CDR2 SNEGSKA (reference sequence). J gave up 5 bases and V 6 bases, and 3 bases lay outside the gene matches. The CDR3 loop is CSARQGNEQYF. The CDR3 bases are TGCAGTGCAAGACAGGGGAACGAGCAGTACTTC.

This clonotype was counted many times. The V call is TRBV7-8, the J call TRBJ1-5; the D gene is possibly TRBD1 (6 bases). In germline, CDR1 is SGHVS, CDR2 FQNEAQ. This CDR3 region has 15 residues. Trimming left V 5 bases short and J 5 bases short, with 16 bases between. CDR3 residues: CASSPTTGYDQPQHF. Written as DNA, the CDR3 is TGTGCCAGCAGCCCCACAACAGGGTACGATCAGCCCCAGCATTTT.

This clonotype appeared many times. The chain joins TRBV5-6 to TRBJ2-5; no clear D gene. V gave up 2 bases and J gave up 4 bases, with 15 bases separating them. Germline V gene data show CDR1 as SGHDT and CDR2 as YYEEEE. The CDR3 length is 15 residues. The CDR3 is CASSFTRGERETQYF. The DNA of the CDR3 is TGTGCCAGCAGCTTCACCCGAGGCGAACGAGAGACCCAGTACTTC.

By sample share, this clonotype is medium-sized. The V and J genes are TRBV18 and TRBJ1-4, with a tentative D call TRBD1 (5 bases). The CDR3 contains 15 residues. V was cut by 3 bases and J by 4 bases, with 12 bases left in between. CDR1 and CDR2 from the germline V gene are KGHSH and LQKENI. The CDR3 sequence: CASSPQYDSNEKLFF. CDR3 DNA sequence: TGTGCCAGCTCACCGCAGTACGACAGTAATGAAAAACTGTTTTTT.

This clonotype was seen ten or more times. The chain employs TRBV10-1 and TRBJ2-7, with 10 positions matching TRBD2. The CDR3 is 13 residues long. The ends lost 9 bases at V and 2 bases at J; junction bases unmatched: 4. CDR1 and CDR2 from the germline V gene are WNHNN and SYGVQD (reference sequence). The CDR3 nucleotides are TGCGCCAGAGGACTAGCGGATACCTACGAGCAGTACTTC. Protein product: CARGLADTYEQYF.

This chain connects TRBV9 to TRBJ2-7; D may be TRBD2 (5 bases). This CDR3 has 14 residues. V lost 2 bases and J lost 2, with 11 bases in between. Germline V gene data show CDR1 as SGDLS and CDR2 as YYNGEE. The CDR3 DNA sequence: TGTGCCAGCAGCGTCGGGCACGGGGCCTACGAGCAGTACTTC. It yields the protein CASSVGHGAYEQYF.

This clonotype is labeled medium-sized. Relative to the germline gene, one junction end is altered; a read error may explain this. The J gene is TRBJ2-1, the V gene TRBV6-2 or TRBV6-3, with D perhaps TRBD2 (6 bases). The CDR3 has 12 residues. Germline V gene sequence: CDR1 MNHEY, CDR2 SVGEGT. The CDR3 DNA reads TGTGCCAGCAGCTTAGCGGTCGGCAACTCGGTCTTC. This sequence encodes CASSLAVGNSVF.

This clonotype has at least ten counts. V is TRBV30 and J is TRBJ1-5, with 8 bases that match TRBD1. The CDR3 has 13 residues. Germline trimming cut 3 bases from V and 10 bases from J; bases unmatched to any gene: 8. Germline lookup yields CDR1 GTSNPN and CDR2 SVGIG (reference sequence). The CDR3 nucleotides are TGTGCCTGGAGCCTACAGGGGGTGGGCCCCCAGCATTTT. This translates into CAWSLQGVGPQHF.

Many counts were recorded for this clonotype. This chain joins TRBV6-1 and TRBJ1-5; weak D call: TRBD1 (5 bases). Germline V lookup: CDR1 MNHNS, CDR2 SASEGT. V shed 2 bases and J shed 3 bases, with 14 bases lying between them. CDR3 size: 16 residues. The CDR3 DNA reads as TGTGCCAGCAGTGAACGAAGGGACGGAACCAATCAGCCCCAGCATTTT. This encodes CASSERRDGTNQPQHF.

The rearrangement joins TRBV12-3 or TRBV12-4 to TRBJ1-2, with D possibly matching TRBD1 (5 bases). Trimming took 1 base from V and 3 from J, leaving 6 bases between them. This CDR3 has 13 amino acids. CDR3 residues: CASSLEQDYGYTF. The CDR3, as DNA: TGTGCCAGCAGTTTAGAACAGGACTATGGCTACACCTTC.

This clonotype occurred a few times. This chain joins TRBV12-3 or TRBV12-4 and TRBJ1-2; no reliable D call. Deletions cut 3 bases from V and 4 bases from J, with 9 bases between. CDR3 length: 13 residues. The CDR3 protein is CASSLAESYGYTF. The DNA of the CDR3 is TGTGCCAGCAGTTTGGCAGAGAGCTATGGCTACACCTTC.

This clonotype appeared many times. The chain carries TRBV7-2 and TRBJ1-1; D gene ambiguous. The CDR3 sequence is 16 residues long. Germline V gives CDR1 SGHTA, CDR2 FQGNSA. V dropped 4 bases and J dropped 3 bases, with 18 bases sitting between them. DNA of the CDR3: TGTGCCAGCAGCTCTACCCGGAGGGTATCGGACACTGAAGCTTTCTTT. This encodes CASSSTRRVSDTEAFF.

This clonotype was picked up many times. Here the CDR3 reads CASSQGFQGVSSYEQYF. CDR3 nucleotides: TGCGCCAGCAGCCAAGGATTCCAGGGGGTTAGCTCCTACGAGCAGTACTTC. The chain carries TRBV4-3 and TRBJ2-7; 7 positions agree with TRBD1. The trim removed 1 base at V and 0 bases at J, leaving 9 bases unmatched. CDR1 is LGHNA and CDR2 is YSLEER in the germline V gene. The length of the CDR3 is 17 residues.

This clonotype appeared many times. This sequence joins TRBV5-4 and TRBJ2-1; TRBD2 aligns across 7 bases. This CDR3 has 16 amino acids. Trimming cost V 4 bases and J 4 bases; bases outside gene matches: 11. Germline V gene lookup returns CDR1 SGHNT and CDR2 YYREEE (reference sequence). The CDR3 DNA sequence: TGTGCCAGCAGCACGCCGGGACTAAAACAGTACAATGAGCAGTTCTTC. This gives the protein CASSTPGLKQYNEQFF.

The V call is TRBV18, the J call TRBJ1-4; 10 bases match TRBD1. V shed 3 bases and J 8 bases; nucleotides not matched to a gene: 6. Germline CDR1 is KGHSH and CDR2 is LQKENI. CDR3 size: 15 residues. The CDR3 nucleotides are TGTGCCAGCTCACCGGGACAGGGGCATACGGAAAAACTGTTTTTT. As protein: CASSPGQGHTEKLFF.

This clonotype came up many times. This chain joins TRBV25-1 and TRBJ2-1; perhaps D is TRBD1 or TRBD2 (5 bases each). Trimming took off 5 bases at V and 5 bases at J, with 13 bases between the two ends. Looked up from germline, CDR1 is MGHDK and CDR2 is SYGVNS. This CDR3 spans 14 amino acids. The CDR3 here is CASSPAGSHNEQFF. The CDR3 region has the DNA TGTGCCAGCAGTCCCGCAGGGAGCCACAATGAGCAGTTCTTC.

The V gene is TRBV20-1, the J gene TRBJ1-4; D is uncertain. Germline V gene data show CDR1 as DFQATT and CDR2 as SNEGSKA (reference sequence). Between the trimmed V and J ends, which lost 0 bases and 2 bases, there was a span of 10 bases. The CDR3 extends over 15 amino acids. CDR3 region: CSARDRKGTNEKLFF. CDR3 sequence (DNA): TGCAGTGCTAGAGATCGTAAGGGCACTAATGAAAAACTGTTTTTT.